A single sample is the source of the 8 T cell receptor beta chains below, sequenced in a study of blood T cells in healthy people across ages (dated by TCRdb to between 2014 and 2017). To prepare the library, 5' RACE was applied. The data were produced on an Illumina HiSeq 2500. A second PCR of about 6 to 11 cycles was performed with a sample-barcoded 5' primer and a J-beta primer mix. Using fastp trimming at Q25 and MiXCR clonotype assembly, TCRdb reanalyzed the public sequencing data and kept in-frame beta chains. Identical CDR3 protein sequences are pooled into one entry, listed with their most common genes and DNA. This sample lists approximately 790,000 distinct CDR3 sequences; roughly 60% were detected once. Of the sample, 28% is held by the ten largest clones. The sample was blood. Source of these receptors: a man aged 30-40 years in good health.

The chain joins TRBV20-1 to TRBJ2-1; D might be TRBD1 or TRBD2, each matching 5 bases. The CDR3 has 13 residues. In germline, CDR1 is DFQATT, CDR2 SNEGSKA (reference sequence). V lost 3 bases and J 9 bases, leaving 15 bases between the germline ends. The CDR3 region has the DNA TGCAGTGCTAGGTGGGGACCGTTGAGTGAGCAGTTCTTC. Amino acid sequence: CSARWGPLSEQFF.

J is TRBJ2-5 and V is TRBV25-1; TRBD1 is a possible D gene (6 bases). This CDR3 has 13 residues. V was pared by 0 bases and J by 5 bases, with 7 bases between. Germline loops: CDR1 MGHDK, CDR2 SYGVNS. Written as DNA, the CDR3 is TGTGCCAGCAGTGAATATAGGGGGGAGACCCAGTACTTC. Translated, it gives CASSEYRGETQYF. Together with reference TRBV25-1 and TRBJ2-5, the CDR3 gives the full variable domain: EADIYQTPRYLVIGTGKKITLECSQTMGHDKMYWYQQDPGMELHLIHYSYGVNSTEKGDLSSESTVSRIRTEHFPLTLESARPSHTSQYLCASSEYRGETQYFGPGTRLLVL.

The chain employs TRBV30 and TRBJ1-2; a possible D gene is TRBD1 (5 bases). This CDR3 spans 13 amino acids. V lost 2 bases and J lost 1, with 8 bases in between. CDR1 is GTSNPN, CDR2 SVGIG, per germline (reference sequence). In DNA, the CDR3 is TGTGCCTGGAGTTTGACAGTTAACTATGGCTACACCTTC. This translates into CAWSLTVNYGYTF. The variable domain in full, completed from reference TRBV30 and TRBJ1-2, reads SQTIHQWPATLVQPVGSPLSLECTVEGTSNPNLYWYRQAAGRGLQLLFYSVGIGQISSEVPQNLSASRPQDRQFILSSKKLLLSDSGFYLCAWSLTVNYGYTFGSGTRLTVV.

The J gene is TRBJ1-1, the V gene TRBV25-1; D is unresolved. Germline loops: CDR1 MGHDK, CDR2 SYGVNS. The CDR3 runs 12 residues. V gave up 7 bases and J gave up 1 base, with 7 bases separating them. The CDR3, as DNA: TGTGCCAGCAAAAGACGGAACACTGAAGCTTTCTTT. The encoded protein is CASKRRNTEAFF.

The genes are TRBV7-9 and TRBJ2-1; 7 bases match TRBD1. CDR3 length equals 16 residues. The V segment lost 5 bases and the J segment 3 bases; nucleotides outside the gene matches: 10. The germline V gene encodes CDR1 SEHNR and CDR2 FQNEAQ (reference sequence). The DNA of the CDR3 is TGTGCCAGCAGCCCGTTAATGGGACAGCTCTACAATGAGCAGTTCTTC. Translation: CASSPLMGQLYNEQFF.

With regard to this clonotype: A much larger clonotype is one base distant, so this may be a read error. This sequence joins TRBV12-3 or TRBV12-4 and TRBJ1-2, with TRBD1 identical over 9 bases. This CDR3 contains 13 residues. V lost 6 bases and J lost 6; bases outside the gene matches: 5. For the CDR3, the DNA is TGTGCCAGCAGCTCAGACAGGGGGAATGGCTACACCTTC. This codes for CASSSDRGNGYTF.

The rearrangement joins TRBV11-1 to TRBJ2-4, with 8 bases lining up with TRBD1. The last part of the DNA fits TRBJ2-7 better; the J call may be wrong. From germline, CDR1 is SGHAT and CDR2 FQDESV (reference sequence). The CDR3 is 15 residues long. For the CDR3, the DNA is TGTGCCAGCAGCCCTAACACCGGGACAGGTAACGAGCAGTACTTC. Protein product: CASSPNTGTGNEQYF.

This chain joins TRBV3-1 and TRBJ2-1, with D hard to call. V was cut by 6 bases and J by 9 bases, with 21 bases left in between. The germline CDR1 and CDR2 sequences are LGHDT and YNNKEL (reference sequence). This CDR3 is built from 15 residues. The CDR3 nucleotides are TGTGCCAGCAGTCCGTCGCCAGCCGGTCTAGTTGAGCAGTTCTTC. Translation: CASSPSPAGLVEQFF.